The clone carrying this TCR beta chain came up many times. The sample belongs to a study of neurological immune-mediated disorders. Deletions cut 8 bases from V and 4 bases from J, with 11 bases between. This CDR3 contains 11 residues. Per the germline V gene, CDR1 is SQVTM and CDR2 is ANQGSEA. The cDNA came from 5'RACE, which used 10-nucleotide random UMIs. TCRdb recomputed calls from the 5' RACE reads with MiXCR, one row per CDR3 protein. The table includes over 50,000 distinct CDR3 sequences, around 3.4% detected once. This clonotype was sampled from a man between 35 and 55 years old with multiple sclerosis. The sequencing input was PBMCs. V gene TRBV29-1 combines with J gene TRBJ2-5; D may be TRBD1 (6 bases). CDR3 sequence: CSQGRGETQYF. CDR3 nucleotides: TGCAGCCAGGGCAGGGGAGAGACCCAGTACTTC.